The 21 T cell receptor beta chains below come from one sample, sequenced in a study of naive and memory T cell subsets. An equimolar mix of two oligonucleotides served as the beta constant-region primer for TRBC1 and TRBC2. TCRdb recomputed calls from the UMI-ligation and nested PCR reads with MiXCR, one row per CDR3 protein. The table records approximately 85,000 distinct CDR3 sequences, roughly 7% of them present only once. Input material: central memory CD4+ T cells from blood. These receptors came from a human donor in good health.

This clonotype occurred many times. J is TRBJ2-1 and V is TRBV18; D gene unclear. The CDR3 loop spans 13 amino acids. The V and J ends lost 3 bases and 3 bases respectively, with 6 bases between them. The V gene's germline CDR1 is KGHSH and CDR2 LQKENI. The CDR3 loop reads CASSPGGYNEQFF. CDR3 coding DNA: TGTGCCAGCTCACCTGGCGGCTACAATGAGCAGTTCTTC.

This clonotype was seen at least ten times. The chain employs TRBV20-1 and TRBJ2-3; maybe TRBD2 (6 bases). The germline V gene encodes CDR1 DFQATT and CDR2 SNEGSKA (reference sequence). The CDR3 has 13 residues. Deletions cut 6 bases from V and 5 bases from J, with 15 bases between. As DNA, the CDR3 is TGCAGTGCCTATCGGGGGTCAGGAGATACGCAGTATTTT. It translates to CSAYRGSGDTQYF.

This clonotype was recorded a few times. This chain connects TRBV5-6 to TRBJ2-4, with D perhaps TRBD1 or TRBD2 (5 bases each). Germline loops: CDR1 SGHDT, CDR2 YYEEEE. V shed 4 bases and J shed 0 bases, with 11 bases lying between them. The CDR3 length is 15 residues. CDR3 protein: CASSEGTVAKNIQYF. CDR3 in DNA: TGTGCCAGCAGCGAAGGGACCGTAGCCAAAAACATTCAGTACTTC.

This clonotype was counted at least ten times. The rearrangement links TRBV3-1 to TRBJ1-1; no clear D. Germline V CDR1 and CDR2: LGHDT, YNNKEL (reference sequence). The CDR3 contains 16 residues. Trimming cost V 1 base and J 4 bases, with 16 bases left between them. CDR3 amino acids: CASSQVASYLVTEAFF. The CDR3 DNA is TGTGCCAGCAGCCAAGTGGCAAGCTATCTCGTCACTGAAGCTTTCTTT.

This clonotype came up a few times. The rearrangement uses TRBV7-9 and TRBJ2-1; a possible D gene is TRBD2 (7 bases). V gave up 5 bases and J gave up 6 bases, with 20 bases separating them. The CDR3 sequence is 16 residues long. The germline gives CDR1 SEHNR, CDR2 FQNEAQ (reference sequence). This chain's CDR3 is CASSPRMGGARNEQFF. CDR3 coding DNA: TGTGCCAGCAGCCCCCGAATGGGGGGGGCTCGCAATGAGCAGTTCTTC.

This clonotype has only a few counts. The rearrangement links TRBV9 to TRBJ1-6; the match to TRBD1 covers 8 bases. V lost 4 bases, J lost 7 bases, and 7 bases stayed unmatched. From germline, CDR1 is SGDLS and CDR2 YYNGEE. This CDR3 is built from 15 residues. CDR3 loop: CASSSTTGANSPLHF. The CDR3 region has the DNA TGTGCCAGCAGCTCAACGACAGGGGCGAATTCACCCCTCCACTTT. Full variable domain (outside the CDR3, taken from reference TRBV9 and TRBJ1-6): DSGVTQTPKHLITATGQRVTLRCSPRSGDLSVYWYQQSLDQGLQFLIQYYNGEERAKGNILERFSAQQFPDLHSELNLSSLELGDSALYFCASSSTTGANSPLHFGNGTRLTVT.

This clonotype was observed a few times. The chain couples TRBV12-3 or TRBV12-4 to TRBJ2-1; D not resolved. The CDR3 consists of 13 residues. The ends were cut back, 6 bases at V and 0 bases at J, with 6 bases in the middle. The CDR3 region has the DNA TGTGCCAGCAGCAAAAACTCCTACAATGAGCAGTTCTTC. Residues: CASSKNSYNEQFF.

This clonotype appeared many times. The V gene is TRBV6-4, the J gene TRBJ2-3; the D is unclear. The CDR3 length is 16 residues. V was pared by 2 bases and J by 3 bases, with 15 bases between. CDR1 and CDR2 from the germline V gene are MRHNA and SNTAGT. The CDR3: CASSDQVLVRTDTQYF. CDR3 sequence (DNA): TGTGCCAGCAGTGACCAAGTTTTAGTTCGGACAGATACGCAGTATTTT.

Ten or more counts support this clonotype. The rearrangement joins TRBV6-6 to TRBJ2-5; the D gene is possibly TRBD2 (5 bases). Trimming took off 0 bases at V and 3 bases at J, with 17 bases between the two ends. The CDR3 runs to 17 residues. Germline CDR1 MNHNY, CDR2 SVGAGI (reference sequence). CDR3 in amino acids: CASSYSQSLASEETQYF. The CDR3 nucleotides read TGTGCCAGCAGTTACTCCCAGAGTCTAGCCTCTGAAGAGACCCAGTACTTC.

This clonotype was observed at least ten times. This chain connects TRBV28 to TRBJ2-2; tentatively, D is TRBD2 (6 bases). The CDR3 has 13 residues. The V and J ends lost 7 bases and 13 bases respectively, with 19 bases between them. The V gene's germline CDR1 is MDHEN and CDR2 SYDVKM. The CDR3 loop is CASNEISSERLFF. CDR3 coding DNA: TGTGCCAGCAACGAGATCTCTAGCGAGAGGCTGTTTTTT.

Only a few counts were recorded for this clonotype. The chain recombines TRBV7-2 with TRBJ1-6, with D perhaps TRBD1 (5 bases). Germline V gives CDR1 SGHTA, CDR2 FQGNSA. This CDR3 comprises 16 residues. V lost 1 base to trimming and J lost 7 bases, with 14 bases between them. The CDR3 sequence: CASSLGLGLVNSPLHF. CDR3 coding DNA: TGTGCCAGCAGCTTAGGGCTGGGACTGGTGAATTCACCCCTCCACTTT.

The chain recombines TRBV14 with TRBJ2-6; D not certain. From germline, CDR1 is SGHDN and CDR2 FVKESK. The germline V and J ends were trimmed by 1 base and 0 bases, with 7 bases remaining between them. The CDR3 is 16 residues long. The CDR3 coding sequence is TGTGCCAGCAGCCAAGTTTTCAGCTCTGGGGCCAACGTCCTGACTTTC. Translating gives CASSQVFSSGANVLTF. Looking up the rest from reference TRBV14 and TRBJ2-6 gives the full variable domain: EAGVTQFPSHSVIEKGQTVTLRCDPISGHDNLYWYRRVMGKEIKFLLHFVKESKQDESGMPNNRFLAERTGGTYSTLKVQPAELEDSGVYFCASSQVFSSGANVLTFGAGSRLTVL.

This clonotype has at least ten counts. The conserved phenylalanine or tryptophan is not found at the CDR3 terminus, so this likely reflects a read error. It is unclear where the CDR3 begins or ends on the DNA, so no DNA is shown, and the CDR3 is as TCRdb lists it. The V and J genes are TRBV5-1 and TRBJ1-5. Germline V lookup: CDR1 SGHRS, CDR2 YFSETQ. From its first to its last residue, the CDR3 has 11 amino acids. The CDR3 sequence: CASSTAGTPGS.

This clonotype was recorded at least ten times. The chain employs TRBV6-2 or TRBV6-3 and TRBJ2-7, with 9 bases lining up with TRBD2. Per the germline V gene, CDR1 is MNHEY and CDR2 is SVGEGT. The CDR3 covers 20 residues. The V gene end was trimmed by 6 bases and the J gene end by 4 bases; junction bases not matched to a gene: 25. This CDR3 reads CASRPFTSGPTFSYDYEQYF. The CDR3 bases are TGTGCCAGCAGGCCCTTCACTAGCGGGCCGACATTTTCTTACGATTACGAGCAGTACTTC.

This clonotype was detected ten times or more. The CDR3: CASSVTSGGMETQYF. Here the CDR3 DNA reads TGTGCCAGCAGCGTGACTAGCGGGGGGATGGAGACCCAGTACTTC. This sequence joins TRBV7-2 and TRBJ2-5; the match to TRBD2 covers 13 bases. The trim removed 5 bases at V and 5 bases at J, leaving 5 bases unmatched. Germline CDR1 and CDR2: SGHTA and FQGNSA. The CDR3 length is 15 residues.

This clonotype was picked up many times. The rearrangement joins TRBV6-6 to TRBJ1-5; 10 bases are shared with TRBD1. Germline CDR1 MNHNY, CDR2 SVGAGI (reference sequence). CDR3 length: 18 amino acids. The V gene end was trimmed by 5 bases and the J gene end by 6 bases; junction bases not matched to a gene: 16. The CDR3 DNA is TGTGCCAGCAGTACCACTCCCGGGACAGGGGTTTTAGGTCAGCCCCAGCATTTT. This codes for CASSTTPGTGVLGQPQHF.

This clonotype was counted many times. The rearrangement uses TRBV29-1 and TRBJ2-7; TRBD1 matches 10 bases. The V gene end was trimmed by 7 bases and the J gene end by 4 bases; junction bases not matched to a gene: 1. Per the germline V gene, CDR1 is SQVTM and CDR2 is ANQGSEA. CDR3 length: 11 residues. CDR3 nucleotides: TGCAGCGGGACAGGGGGGTACGAGCAGTACTTC. Its protein is CSGTGGYEQYF.

The J gene is TRBJ2-5, the V gene TRBV7-2; D is possibly TRBD2 (5 bases). V was pared by 8 bases and J by 3 bases, with 13 bases between. Germline values: CDR1 SGHTA, CDR2 FQGNSA. The CDR3 sequence is 13 residues long. This CDR3 reads CASAGLGEETQYF. In DNA, the CDR3 is TGTGCCAGCGCCGGACTCGGGGAAGAGACCCAGTACTTC.

This clonotype was seen ten or more times. V and J are TRBV5-1 and TRBJ1-1; D uncertain. V dropped 0 bases and J dropped 1 base, with 7 bases sitting between them. The CDR3 spans 14 residues. From germline, CDR1 is SGHRS and CDR2 YFSETQ. The CDR3 bases are TGCGCCAGCAGCTTGGCCGGCGCGAACACTGAAGCTTTCTTT. This gives the protein CASSLAGANTEAFF.

This clonotype was observed at least ten times. The J gene is TRBJ2-7, the V gene TRBV6-5; TRBD1 matches 9 bases. This CDR3 is 15 amino acids long. Per the germline V gene, CDR1 is MNHEY and CDR2 is SVGAGI. Germline trimming cut 2 bases from V and 2 bases from J; bases unmatched to any gene: 4. The CDR3 DNA sequence: TGTGCCAGCAGTTACCGGGGACAGGGAACCTACGAGCAGTACTTC. Translating gives CASSYRGQGTYEQYF.

This clonotype was found many times. V and J are TRBV28 and TRBJ2-1, with D perhaps given as TRBD1 or TRBD2 (5 bases each). Per germline, CDR1 MDHEN and CDR2 SYDVKM. Deletions cut 5 bases from V and 6 bases from J, with 14 bases between. This CDR3 is 14 amino acids long. CDR3 sequence (DNA): TGTGCCAGCAGTCCATCGGGACCCTCCAATGAGCAGTTCTTC. Residues: CASSPSGPSNEQFF.